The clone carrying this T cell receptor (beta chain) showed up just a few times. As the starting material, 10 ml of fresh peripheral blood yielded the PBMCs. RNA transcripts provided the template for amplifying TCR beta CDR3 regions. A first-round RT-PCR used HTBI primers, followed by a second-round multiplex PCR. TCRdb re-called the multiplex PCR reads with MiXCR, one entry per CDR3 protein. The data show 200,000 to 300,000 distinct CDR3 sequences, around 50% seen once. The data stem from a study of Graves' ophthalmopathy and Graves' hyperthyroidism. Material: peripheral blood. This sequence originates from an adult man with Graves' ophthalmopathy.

CDR3 residues: CASSRQGNRETQYF. CDR3 bases: TGTGCCAGCAGTCGACAGGGGAACAGAGAGACCCAGTACTTC. The V call is TRBV6-5, the J call TRBJ2-5; 8 nucleotides agree with TRBD1. Germline-derived CDR1 and CDR2 are MNHEY and SVGAGI. The CDR3 length is 14 residues. The trim removed 5 bases at V and 4 bases at J, leaving 6 bases unmatched.